This T cell receptor (beta chain) was documented in a study of long-term antiretroviral therapy in people with HIV. Assay version v3.0 of immunoSEQ was used, and it was run at survey level. Some clones are missing from TCRdb's copy, which holds only in-frame ones; the method was immunoSEQ multiplex PCR. The sample consists of 35,000 to 50,000 clones, more than 75% of them appearing once. Germline V gene data show CDR1 as LNHDA and CDR2 as SQIVND (reference sequence). The CDR3 covers 14 residues. Losses at the gene ends were 3 bases for V and 1 base for J; bases not matched to a gene: 2. The origin of this receptor is a woman aged 50 to 60 with HIV. This material consisted of unsorted PBMCs, taken 0.1 years before starting antiretroviral therapy. The V and J genes are TRBV19 and TRBJ2-7, with 8 bases identical to TRBD1. The CDR3 nucleotides read TGTGCCAGTAGTATGGGGACAGGATCCTACGAGCAGTACTTC. This translates into CASSMGTGSYEQYF.